This T cell receptor beta chain came from a study of T cells in Graves' hyperthyroidism and ophthalmopathy. Amplification targeted TCR beta CDR3 regions from RNA transcripts. A first-round RT-PCR of the TCR CDR3 used the HTBI primer set. TCRdb re-analysed the multiplex PCR reads in MiXCR, keeping a single row per CDR3 protein. Of approximately 600,000 distinct CDR3 sequences listed, about 17% are singletons. The germline CDR1 and CDR2 sequences are LNHDA and SQIVND (reference sequence). The V segment lost 2 bases and the J segment 2 bases; nucleotides outside the gene matches: 2. The CDR3 has 14 amino acids. In the case of this clonotype: The antigen is undetermined.

Points from the study as a whole: Most clonotypes expanded in the thyroid (above 0.001) were also present in blood.

This TCR was sampled from a young woman with Graves' hyperthyroidism. Specimen: blood. The rearrangement joins TRBV19 to TRBJ1-1; TRBD1 matches 7 bases. The CDR3 DNA sequence: TGTGCCAGTAGTATAAGGGGGCTAAACACTGAAGCTTTCTTT. Its translation: CASSIRGLNTEAFF.